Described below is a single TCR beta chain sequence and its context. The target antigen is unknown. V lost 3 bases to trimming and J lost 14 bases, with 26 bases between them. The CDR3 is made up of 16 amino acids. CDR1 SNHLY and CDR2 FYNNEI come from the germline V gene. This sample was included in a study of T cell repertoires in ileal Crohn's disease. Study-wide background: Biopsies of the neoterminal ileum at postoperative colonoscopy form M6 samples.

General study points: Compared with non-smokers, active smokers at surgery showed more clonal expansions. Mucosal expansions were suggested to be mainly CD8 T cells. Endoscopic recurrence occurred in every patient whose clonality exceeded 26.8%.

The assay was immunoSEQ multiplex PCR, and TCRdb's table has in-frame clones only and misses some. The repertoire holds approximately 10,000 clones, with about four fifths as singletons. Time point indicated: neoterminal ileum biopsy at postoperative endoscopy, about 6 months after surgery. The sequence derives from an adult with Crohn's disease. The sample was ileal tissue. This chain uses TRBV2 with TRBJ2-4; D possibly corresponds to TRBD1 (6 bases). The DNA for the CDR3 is TGTGCCAGCAGTGATTTACTGGGGCAGGGGTTGGTGGGGAAGTACTTC. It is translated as CASSDLLGQGLVGKYF.